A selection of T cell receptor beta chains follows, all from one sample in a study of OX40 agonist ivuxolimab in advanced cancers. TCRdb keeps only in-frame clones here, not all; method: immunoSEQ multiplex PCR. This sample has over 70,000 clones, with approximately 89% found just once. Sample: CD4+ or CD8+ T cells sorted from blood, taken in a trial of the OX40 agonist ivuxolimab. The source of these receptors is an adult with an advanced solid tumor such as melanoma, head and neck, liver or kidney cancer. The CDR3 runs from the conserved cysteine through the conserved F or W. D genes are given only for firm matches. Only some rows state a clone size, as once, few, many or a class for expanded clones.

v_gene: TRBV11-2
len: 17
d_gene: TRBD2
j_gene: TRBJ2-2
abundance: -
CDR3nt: TGTGCCAGCAGCTACCAGACTAGCGGGAGACTTACTGGGGAGCTGTTTTTT
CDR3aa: CASSYQTSGRLTGELFF

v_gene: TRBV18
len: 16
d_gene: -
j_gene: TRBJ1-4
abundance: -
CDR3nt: TGTGCCAGCTCACCCACTAAACAGGCAACTAATGAAAAACTGTTTTTT
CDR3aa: CASSPTKQATNEKLFF

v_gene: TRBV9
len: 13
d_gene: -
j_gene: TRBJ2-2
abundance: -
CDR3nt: TGTGCCAGCAGCGTAGAAGGGACCGGGGAGCTGTTTTTT
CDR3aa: CASSVEGTGELFF

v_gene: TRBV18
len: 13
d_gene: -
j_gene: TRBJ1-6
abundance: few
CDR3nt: TGTGCCAGCTCACCAGGGGCTAATTCACCCCTCCACTTT
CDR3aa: CASSPGANSPLHF

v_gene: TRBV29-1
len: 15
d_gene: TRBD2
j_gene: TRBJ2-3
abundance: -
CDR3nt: TGCAGCGTTTCTGGGACTAGCGGCAGCACAGATACGCAGTATTTT
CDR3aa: CSVSGTSGSTDTQYF

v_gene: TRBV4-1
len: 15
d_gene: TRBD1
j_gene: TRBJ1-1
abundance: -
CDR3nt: TGCGCCAGCAGCCAAGTGGGACAGCTCAGGACTGAAGCTTTCTTT
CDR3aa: CASSQVGQLRTEAFF

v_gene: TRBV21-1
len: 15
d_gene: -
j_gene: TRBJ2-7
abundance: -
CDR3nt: TGTGCCAGCGGTATGATAGCGAGATTAACCTACGAGCAGTACTTC
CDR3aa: CASGMIARLTYEQYF

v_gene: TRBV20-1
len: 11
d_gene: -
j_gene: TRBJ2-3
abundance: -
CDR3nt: TGCAGTGCCCTAGCCCGTGTAGCGCAGTATTTT
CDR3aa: CSALARVAQYF

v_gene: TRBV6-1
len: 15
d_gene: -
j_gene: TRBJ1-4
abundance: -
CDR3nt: TGTGCCAGCAGTGAATGGGGAATGGGAAATGAAAAACTGTTTTTT
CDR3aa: CASSEWGMGNEKLFF

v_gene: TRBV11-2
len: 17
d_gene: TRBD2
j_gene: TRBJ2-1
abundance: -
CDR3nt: TGTGCCAGCAGCCGCGGGACTAGCGGGAGGGCCGTAAATGAGCAGTTCTTC
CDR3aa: CASSRGTSGRAVNEQFF

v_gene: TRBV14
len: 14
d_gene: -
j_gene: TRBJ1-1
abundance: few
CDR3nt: TGTGCCAGCAGCCATGTGGGCTCGGACACTGAAGCTTTCTTT
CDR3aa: CASSHVGSDTEAFF

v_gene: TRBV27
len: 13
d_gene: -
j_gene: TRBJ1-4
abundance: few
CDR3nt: TGTGCCAGCAGTTGGGCGCCCGGGGAGAAACTGTTTTTT
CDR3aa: CASSWAPGEKLFF

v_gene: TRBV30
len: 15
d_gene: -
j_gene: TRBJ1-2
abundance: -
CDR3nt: TGTGCCGCCGTCGAAGGGTGGGGAACGCTTTATGGCTACACCTTC
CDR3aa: CAAVEGWGTLYGYTF

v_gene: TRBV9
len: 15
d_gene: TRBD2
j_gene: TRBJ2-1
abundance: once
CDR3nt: TGTGCCAGCAGCGTGGGACTAGCGGGGGTGTTTGAGCAGTTCTTC
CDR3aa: CASSVGLAGVFEQFF

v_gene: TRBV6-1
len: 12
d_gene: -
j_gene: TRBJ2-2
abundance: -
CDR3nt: TGTGCCAGCAGCCTAGTGGGCGGGGAGCTGTTTTTT
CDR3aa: CASSLVGGELFF

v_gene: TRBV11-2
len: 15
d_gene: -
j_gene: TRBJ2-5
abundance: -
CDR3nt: TGTGCCAGCAGCTTAGGGGGGACCCGGGGAGAGACCCAGTACTTC
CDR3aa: CASSLGGTRGETQYF

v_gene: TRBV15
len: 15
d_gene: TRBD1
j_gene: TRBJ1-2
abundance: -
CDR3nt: TGTGCCACCAGCAGACTCGGAGGACAGGGGGGTGGCTACACCTTC
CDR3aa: CATSRLGGQGGGYTF

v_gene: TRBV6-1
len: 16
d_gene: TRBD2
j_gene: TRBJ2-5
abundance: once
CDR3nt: TGTGCCAGCAGTGTATGGGCCAGCGGGGGACAAGAGACCCAGTACTTC
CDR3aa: CASSVWASGGQETQYF

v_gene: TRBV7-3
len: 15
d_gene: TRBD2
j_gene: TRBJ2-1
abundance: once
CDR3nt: TGTGCCAGCAGCTTAACGCGGGAGGGTTACAATGAGCAGTTCTTC
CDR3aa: CASSLTREGYNEQFF

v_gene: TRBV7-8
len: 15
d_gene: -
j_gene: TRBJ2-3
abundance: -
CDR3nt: TGTGCCAGCAGCTCCCGGGACGGGGTGACAGATACGCAGTATTTT
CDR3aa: CASSSRDGVTDTQYF

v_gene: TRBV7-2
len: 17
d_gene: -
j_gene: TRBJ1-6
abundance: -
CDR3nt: TGTGCCAGCAGCTTAGTTCCCCGCAGGGTGGCGTATTCACCCCTCCACTTT
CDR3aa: CASSLVPRRVAYSPLHF

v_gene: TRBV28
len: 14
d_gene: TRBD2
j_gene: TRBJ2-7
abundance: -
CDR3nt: TGTGCCAGCAGTTTCCGCCGGGGGGTGTACGAGCAGTACTTC
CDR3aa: CASSFRRGVYEQYF

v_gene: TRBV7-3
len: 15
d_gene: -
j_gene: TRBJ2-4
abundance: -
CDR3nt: TGTGCCAGCAGCTTAAGGGGGGACAGCTTCAGCATTCAGTACTTC
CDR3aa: CASSLRGDSFSIQYF

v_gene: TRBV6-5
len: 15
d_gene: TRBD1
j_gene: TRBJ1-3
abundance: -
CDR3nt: TGTGCCAGCAGAAGGACAGGACTCTCTGGAAACACCATATATTTT
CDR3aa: CASRRTGLSGNTIYF

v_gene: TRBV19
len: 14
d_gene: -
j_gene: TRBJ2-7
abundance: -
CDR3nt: TGTGCCAGTAGTCCGTGGGACAACTCCTACGAGCAGTACTTC
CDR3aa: CASSPWDNSYEQYF

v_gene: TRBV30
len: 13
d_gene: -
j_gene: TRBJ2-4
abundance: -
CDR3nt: TGTGCCTGGAGCCCCCCTTCCAAAAACATTCAGTACTTC
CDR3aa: CAWSPPSKNIQYF

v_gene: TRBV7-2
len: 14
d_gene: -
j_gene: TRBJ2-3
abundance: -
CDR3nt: TGTGCCACCTCGCTTACCAGGGATGCAGATACGCAGTATTTT
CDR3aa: CATSLTRDADTQYF

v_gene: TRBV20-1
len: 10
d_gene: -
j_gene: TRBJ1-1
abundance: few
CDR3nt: TGCAGTGCTAGGGAGACTGAAGCTTTCTTT
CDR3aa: CSARETEAFF

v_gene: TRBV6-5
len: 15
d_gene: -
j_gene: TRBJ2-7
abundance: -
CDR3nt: TGTGCCAGCAGGAAGGACCTTCAGAGGGCCTACGAGCAGTACTTC
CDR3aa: CASRKDLQRAYEQYF

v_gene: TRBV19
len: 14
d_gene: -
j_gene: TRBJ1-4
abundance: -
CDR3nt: TGTGCCAGTAGTTTCAGGTCAACTAATGAAAAACTGTTTTTT
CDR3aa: CASSFRSTNEKLFF

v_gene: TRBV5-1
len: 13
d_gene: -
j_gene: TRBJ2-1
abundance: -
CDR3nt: TGCGCCAGCAGCTCGACTTTGGGCAATGAGCAGTTCTTC
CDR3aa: CASSSTLGNEQFF

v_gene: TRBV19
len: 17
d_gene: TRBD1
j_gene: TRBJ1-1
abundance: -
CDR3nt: TGTGCCAGTAACATAGGGGGTGAACAGGGGCTAATCGCTGAAGCTTTCTTT
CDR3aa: CASNIGGEQGLIAEAFF

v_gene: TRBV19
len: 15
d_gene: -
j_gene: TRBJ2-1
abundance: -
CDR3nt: TGTGCCAGTAGTATAACAGCGGCCGGGCTAAATGAGCAGTTCTTC
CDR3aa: CASSITAAGLNEQFF

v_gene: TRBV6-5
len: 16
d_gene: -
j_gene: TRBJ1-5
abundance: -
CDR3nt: TGTGCCAGCAGTTTACGACAGCCTTATAGCAATCAGCCCCAGCATTTT
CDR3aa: CASSLRQPYSNQPQHF

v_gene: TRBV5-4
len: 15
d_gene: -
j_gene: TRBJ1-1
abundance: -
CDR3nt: TGTGCCAGCAGCTTGGACCGGGCTATGAACACTGAAGCTTTCTTT
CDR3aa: CASSLDRAMNTEAFF

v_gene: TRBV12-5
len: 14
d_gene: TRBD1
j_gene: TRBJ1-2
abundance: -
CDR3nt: TGTGCTAGTGGCTTAGGACAGGGAAACTATGGCTACACCTTC
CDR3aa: CASGLGQGNYGYTF

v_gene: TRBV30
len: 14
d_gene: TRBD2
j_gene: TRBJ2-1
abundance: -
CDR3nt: TGTGCCTGGACCGCCGGGACTAGCGGAAATGAGCAGTTCTTC
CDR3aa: CAWTAGTSGNEQFF

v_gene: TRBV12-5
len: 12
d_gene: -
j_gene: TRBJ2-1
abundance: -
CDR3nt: TGTGCTAGTGGCCAGTCGAGGGGGAAGCAGTTCTTC
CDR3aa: CASGQSRGKQFF

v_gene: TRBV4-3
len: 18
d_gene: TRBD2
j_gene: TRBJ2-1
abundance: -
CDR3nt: TGCGCCAGCAGCCACCCGAACCGCGGGAGGGTCACCTACAATGAGCAGTTCTTC
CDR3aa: CASSHPNRGRVTYNEQFF

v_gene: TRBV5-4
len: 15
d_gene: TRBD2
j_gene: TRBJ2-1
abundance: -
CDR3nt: TGTGCCAGCAGTCGGACTAGCGGGGCCTCCAATGAGCAGTTCTTC
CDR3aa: CASSRTSGASNEQFF

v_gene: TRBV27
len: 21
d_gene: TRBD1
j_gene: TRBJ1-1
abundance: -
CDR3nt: TGTGCCAGCAGCGCCTCAGTTTTCTCCCTCAGGGGGCGTATAATAAACACTGAAGCTTTCTTT
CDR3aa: CASSASVFSLRGRIINTEAFF

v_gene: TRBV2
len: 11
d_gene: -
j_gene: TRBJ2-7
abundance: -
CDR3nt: TGTGCCAGCGGGAAACAGTACGAGCAGTACTTC
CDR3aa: CASGKQYEQYF

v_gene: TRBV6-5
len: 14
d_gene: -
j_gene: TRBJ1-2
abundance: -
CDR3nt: TGTGCCAGCAGCCGACAGGCAATCCCCTATGGCTACACCTTC
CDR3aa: CASSRQAIPYGYTF

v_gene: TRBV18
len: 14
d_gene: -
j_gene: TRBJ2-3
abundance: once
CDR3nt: TGTGCCAGCTCACCTCTCGGGGCTTTGGATACGCAGTATTTT
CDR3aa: CASSPLGALDTQYF

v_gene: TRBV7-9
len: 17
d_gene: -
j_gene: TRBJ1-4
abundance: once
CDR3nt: TGTGCCAGCAGCCCGACAGGAATCTGGTCGCGTTTCGAAAAACTGTTTTTT
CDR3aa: CASSPTGIWSRFEKLFF

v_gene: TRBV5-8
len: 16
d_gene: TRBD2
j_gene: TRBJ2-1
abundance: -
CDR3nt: TGTGCCAGCAGCTGGCCGGGACTAGCGGGAGCCGATGAGCAGTTCTTC
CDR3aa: CASSWPGLAGADEQFF

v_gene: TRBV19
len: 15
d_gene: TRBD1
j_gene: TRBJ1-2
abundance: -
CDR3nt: TGTGCCAGTCGTTATGCAGGGGGAGCGGTGTATGGCTACACCTTC
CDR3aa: CASRYAGGAVYGYTF

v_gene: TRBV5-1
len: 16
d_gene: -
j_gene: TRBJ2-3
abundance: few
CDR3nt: TGCGCCAGCAGCTTGGGCGGTAGCGGTTTGTCGGATACGCAGTATTTT
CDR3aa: CASSLGGSGLSDTQYF

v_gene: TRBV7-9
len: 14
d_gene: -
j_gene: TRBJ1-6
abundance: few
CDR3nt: TGTGCCAGCAGCACTAAGGCAAATAATTCACCCCTCCACTTT
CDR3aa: CASSTKANNSPLHF

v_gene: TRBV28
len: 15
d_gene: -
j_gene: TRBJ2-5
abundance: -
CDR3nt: TGTGCCAGCAGCCGAGGTCCGCCACCACAAGAGACCCAGTACTTC
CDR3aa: CASSRGPPPQETQYF

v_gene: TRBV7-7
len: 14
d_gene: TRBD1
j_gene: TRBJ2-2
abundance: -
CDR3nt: TGTGCTAGCAGCTTCAGGGGGCCGGCCGGGGAGCTGTTTTTT
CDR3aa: CASSFRGPAGELFF

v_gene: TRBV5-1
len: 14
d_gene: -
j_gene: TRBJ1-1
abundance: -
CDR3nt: TGCGCCAGCAGCTTGGTCTCGGGGGACACTGAAGCTTTCTTT
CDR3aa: CASSLVSGDTEAFF

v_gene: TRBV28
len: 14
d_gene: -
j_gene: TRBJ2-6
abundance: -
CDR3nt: TGTGCCAGCAGTTTGTTCTCTGGGGCCAACGTCCTGACTTTC
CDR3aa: CASSLFSGANVLTF

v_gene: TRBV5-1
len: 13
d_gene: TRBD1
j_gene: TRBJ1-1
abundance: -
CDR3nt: TGCGCCAGCAGACAGGGGATTAACACTGAAGCTTTCTTT
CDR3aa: CASRQGINTEAFF

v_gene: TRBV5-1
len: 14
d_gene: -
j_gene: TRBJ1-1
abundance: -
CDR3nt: TGCGCCAGCAGCTTGGGACCGGGGAACACTGAAGCTTTCTTT
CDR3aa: CASSLGPGNTEAFF

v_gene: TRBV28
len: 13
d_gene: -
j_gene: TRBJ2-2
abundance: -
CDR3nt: TGTGCCACAAATCATGATAACACCGGGGAGCTGTTTTTT
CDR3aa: CATNHDNTGELFF

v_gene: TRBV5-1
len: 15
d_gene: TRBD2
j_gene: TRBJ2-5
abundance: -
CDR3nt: TGCGCCAGCAGCTTCGGGACTAGCGGGCAAGAGACCCAGTACTTC
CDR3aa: CASSFGTSGQETQYF

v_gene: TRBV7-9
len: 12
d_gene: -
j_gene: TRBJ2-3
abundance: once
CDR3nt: TGTGCCAGCAGCGGCAGGTGGGATACGCAGTATTTT
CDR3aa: CASSGRWDTQYF

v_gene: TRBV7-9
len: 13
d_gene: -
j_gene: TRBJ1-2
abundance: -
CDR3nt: TGTGCCAGCAGCTTATTGCAGGACTATGGCTACACCTTC
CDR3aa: CASSLLQDYGYTF

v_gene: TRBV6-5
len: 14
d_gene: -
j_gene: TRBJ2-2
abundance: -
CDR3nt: TGTGCCAGCCGGAGTAGGGCGAACACCGGGGAGCTGTTTTTT
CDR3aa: CASRSRANTGELFF